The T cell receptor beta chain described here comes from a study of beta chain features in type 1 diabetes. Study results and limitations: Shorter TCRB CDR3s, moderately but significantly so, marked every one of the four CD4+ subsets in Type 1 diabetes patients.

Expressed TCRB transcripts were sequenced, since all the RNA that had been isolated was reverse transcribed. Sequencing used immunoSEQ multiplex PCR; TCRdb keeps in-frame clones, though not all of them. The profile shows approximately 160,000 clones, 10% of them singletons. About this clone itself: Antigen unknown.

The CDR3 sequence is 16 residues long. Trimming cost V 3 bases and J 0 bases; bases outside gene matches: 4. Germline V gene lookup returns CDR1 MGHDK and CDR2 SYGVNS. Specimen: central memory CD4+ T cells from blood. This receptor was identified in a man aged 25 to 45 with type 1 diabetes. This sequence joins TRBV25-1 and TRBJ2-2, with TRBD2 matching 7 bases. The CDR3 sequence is CASSDRGEANTGELFF. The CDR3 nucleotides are TGTGCCAGCAGTGATCGGGGGGAGGCGAACACCGGGGAGCTGTTTTTT.